These 12 T cell receptor beta chains originate from one sample sequenced in a study of T-cell reconstitution after alpha-beta-depleted transplantation in children. TCRbeta library preparation incorporated unique molecular identifiers. TCRdb analysed the PCR reads with MiXCR anew, one entry per CDR3 protein. The data hold around 240,000 distinct CDR3 sequences, with approximately 9.9% observed a single time. The sequences come from PBMCs from the stem cell graft donor, collected from the stem cell graft. Receptors originate from a human donor who donated a stem cell graft to a child with SCID.

This clonotype was found many times. The chain recombines TRBV7-2 with TRBJ1-4; D possibly corresponds to TRBD1 (6 bases). CDR1 is SGHTA, CDR2 FQGNSA, per germline. V was clipped by 0 bases and J by 7 bases, with 12 bases between them. The CDR3 runs 15 residues. This CDR3 is CASSLAGGIGEKLFF. Written as DNA, the CDR3 is TGTGCCAGCAGCTTAGCGGGGGGCATCGGTGAAAAACTGTTTTTT.

In its sample, this clonotype was seen many times. The chain joins TRBV6-1 to TRBJ1-5; D call uncertain. This CDR3 region has 13 residues. Looked up from germline, CDR1 is MNHNS and CDR2 is SASEGT. V was trimmed by 9 bases and J by 4 bases, leaving 13 bases between them. CDR3 residues: CASKRERNQPQHF. The CDR3 coding sequence is TGTGCCAGTAAGAGGGAGAGAAATCAGCCCCAGCATTTT.

This clonotype showed up many times. This sequence joins TRBV5-1 and TRBJ2-4; D is unclear. The germline gives CDR1 SGHRS, CDR2 YFSETQ. V was pared by 0 bases and J by 0 bases, with 7 bases between. The CDR3 consists of 15 residues. Here the CDR3 DNA reads TGCGCCAGCAGCTTGGAGAGAGCAGCCAAAAACATTCAGTACTTC. This gives the protein CASSLERAAKNIQYF.

The chain joins TRBV12-3 or TRBV12-4 to TRBJ2-6; D is undetermined. V shed 7 bases and J shed 0 bases, with 16 bases lying between them. The CDR3 is 17 amino acids. CDR3 in amino acids: CASTLTGLISGANVLTF. The DNA for the CDR3 is TGTGCCAGCACACTTACTGGCCTGATCTCTGGGGCCAACGTCCTGACTTTC.

There are a few counts of this clonotype. The chain couples TRBV11-1 to TRBJ2-3; 15 bases are a match to TRBD2. The CDR3 is 19 residues long. V shed 5 bases and J 0 bases; nucleotides not matched to a gene: 9. Germline V gives CDR1 SGHAT, CDR2 FQDESV (reference sequence). In nucleotides, the CDR3 is TGTGCCAGCAGCCCCAGGGGGACTAGCGGGGGGCAAAGCACAGATACGCAGTATTTT. Amino acid sequence: CASSPRGTSGGQSTDTQYF.

This clonotype showed up many times. The chain couples TRBV5-1 to TRBJ1-3; 9 bases line up with TRBD1. Trimming cost V 4 bases and J 4 bases; bases outside gene matches: 6. This CDR3 comprises 15 residues. Germline lookup yields CDR1 SGHRS and CDR2 YFSETQ. In nucleotides, the CDR3 is TGCGCCAGCAGCCAACAGGGGGCCGCCGGAAACACCATATATTTT. Protein: CASSQQGAAGNTIYF.

Ten or more counts support this clonotype. The rearrangement links TRBV7-2 to TRBJ2-4; D possibly corresponds to TRBD1 (5 bases). CDR3 length: 16 amino acids. Between the trimmed V and J ends, which lost 5 bases and 0 bases, there was a span of 14 bases. The germline gives CDR1 SGHTA, CDR2 FQGNSA. For the CDR3, the DNA is TGTGCCAGCAGCGAAGGGGCCCGGGTAGCCAAAAACATTCAGTACTTC. Protein: CASSEGARVAKNIQYF.

In this sample, this clonotype turned up many times. The genes are TRBV28 and TRBJ1-5; D perhaps matches TRBD1 (5 bases). This CDR3 comprises 15 residues. Trimming removed 7 bases at V and 3 bases at J, with 16 bases between. Germline V gene sequence: CDR1 MDHEN, CDR2 SYDVKM. In DNA form, the CDR3 reads TGTGCCAGCATCCCCGTAGGGACCTTCAATCAGCCCCAGCATTTT. It translates to CASIPVGTFNQPQHF.

This clonotype was seen at least ten times. This rearrangement joins TRBV5-5 to TRBJ2-5, with 7 bases matching TRBD1. After removal of 1 base from V and 0 bases from J, the junction contained 6 bases not matched to a gene. The CDR3 consists of 16 residues. Germline CDR1 SGHKS, CDR2 YYEKEE (reference sequence). In DNA form, the CDR3 reads TGTGCCAGCAGCTTGCCCTTCGACAGGGACCAAGAGACCCAGTACTTC. It translates to CASSLPFDRDQETQYF.

V usage is TRBV7-9 and J usage is TRBJ1-1; 10 bases line up with TRBD1. Germline V gene data show CDR1 as SEHNR and CDR2 as FQNEAQ (reference sequence). The CDR3 has 13 residues. The trim removed 5 bases at V and 6 bases at J, leaving 3 bases unmatched. The CDR3 here is CASSLDRGPEAFF. The CDR3 nucleotides read TGTGCCAGCAGCCTCGACAGGGGGCCTGAAGCTTTCTTT.

This clonotype was found many times. V and J are TRBV7-6 and TRBJ2-1, with 7 bases fitting TRBD2. The V gene's germline CDR1 is SGHVS and CDR2 FNYEAQ. With 3 bases clipped from V and 2 bases from J, the junction kept 4 bases outside the gene matches. The CDR3 is 15 residues long. The CDR3 sequence is CASSFGGGTYNEQFF. DNA of the CDR3: TGTGCCAGCAGCTTTGGGGGGGGTACCTACAATGAGCAGTTCTTC.

In this sample, this clonotype turned up many times. The J gene is TRBJ2-2, the V gene TRBV5-1, with a possible D match to TRBD1 (6 bases). In germline, CDR1 is SGHRS, CDR2 YFSETQ. The CDR3 is 14 residues long. The V gene lost 4 bases and the J gene lost 6 bases, with 13 bases spanning the gap. The CDR3 DNA sequence: TGCGCCAGCAGCGTAATTACAGGGCCCGGGGAGCTGTTTTTT. Translation gives CASSVITGPGELFF.